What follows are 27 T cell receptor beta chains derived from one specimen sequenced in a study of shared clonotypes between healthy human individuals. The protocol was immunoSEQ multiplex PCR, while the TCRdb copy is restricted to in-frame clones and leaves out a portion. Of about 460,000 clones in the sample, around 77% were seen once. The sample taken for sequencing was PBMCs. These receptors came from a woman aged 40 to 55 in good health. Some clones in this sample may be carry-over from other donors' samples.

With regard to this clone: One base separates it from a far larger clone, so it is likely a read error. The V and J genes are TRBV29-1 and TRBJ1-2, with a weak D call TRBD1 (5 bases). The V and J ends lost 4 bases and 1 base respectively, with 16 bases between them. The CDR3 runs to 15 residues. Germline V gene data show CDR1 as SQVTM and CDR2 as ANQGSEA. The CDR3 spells CSVAGAGTDNYGYTF. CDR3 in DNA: TGCAGCGTTGCTGGGGCGGGCACAGATAACTATGGCTACACCTTC.

The CDR3 protein is CASSWEEAGNTIYF. CDR3 sequence (DNA): TGTGCCAGCAGTTGGGAAGAGGCGGGAAACACCATATATTTT. This sequence joins TRBV28 and TRBJ1-3; D is unclear. Between the trimmed V and J ends, which lost 4 bases and 4 bases, there was a span of 11 bases. Germline V gives CDR1 MDHEN, CDR2 SYDVKM. The CDR3 runs 14 residues.

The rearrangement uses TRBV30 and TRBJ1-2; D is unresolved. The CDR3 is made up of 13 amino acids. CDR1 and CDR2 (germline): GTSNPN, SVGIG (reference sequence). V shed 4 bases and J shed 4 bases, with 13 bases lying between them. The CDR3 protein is CAWTFQGSYGYTF. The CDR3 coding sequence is TGTGCCTGGACCTTTCAAGGAAGCTATGGCTACACCTTC.

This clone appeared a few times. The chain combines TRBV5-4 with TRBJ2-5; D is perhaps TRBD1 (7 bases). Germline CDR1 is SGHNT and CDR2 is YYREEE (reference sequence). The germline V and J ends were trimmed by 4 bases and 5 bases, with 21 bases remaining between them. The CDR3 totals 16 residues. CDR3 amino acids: CASSQGREAGGETQYF. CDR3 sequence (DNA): TGTGCCAGCAGCCAAGGTCGAGAAGCAGGGGGGGAGACCCAGTACTTC.

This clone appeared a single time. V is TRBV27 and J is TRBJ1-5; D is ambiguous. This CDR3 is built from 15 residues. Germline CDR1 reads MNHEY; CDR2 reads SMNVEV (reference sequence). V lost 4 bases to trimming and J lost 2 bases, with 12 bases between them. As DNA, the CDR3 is TGTGCCAGCAGTTGGAGTCGCGGGGGCAATCAGCCCCAGCATTTT. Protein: CASSWSRGGNQPQHF.

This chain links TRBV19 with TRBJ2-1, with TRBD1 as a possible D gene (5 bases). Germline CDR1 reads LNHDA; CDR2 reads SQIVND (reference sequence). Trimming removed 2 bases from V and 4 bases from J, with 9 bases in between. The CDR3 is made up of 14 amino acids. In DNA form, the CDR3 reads TGTGCCAGTAGTATATCAAGGGGATACAATGAGCAGTTCTTC. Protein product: CASSISRGYNEQFF.

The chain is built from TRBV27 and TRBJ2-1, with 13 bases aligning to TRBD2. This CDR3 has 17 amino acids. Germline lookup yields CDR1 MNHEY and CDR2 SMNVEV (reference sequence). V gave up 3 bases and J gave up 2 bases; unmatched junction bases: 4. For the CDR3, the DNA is TGTGCCAGCAGTTTCCTCGGACTAGCGGGAGCCTACAATGAGCAGTTCTTC. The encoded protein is CASSFLGLAGAYNEQFF.

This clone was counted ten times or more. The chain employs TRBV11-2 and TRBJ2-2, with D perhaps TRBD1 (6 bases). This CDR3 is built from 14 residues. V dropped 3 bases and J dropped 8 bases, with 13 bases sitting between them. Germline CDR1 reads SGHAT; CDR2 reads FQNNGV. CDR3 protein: CASSFRGLGGELFF. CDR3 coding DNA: TGTGCCAGCAGCTTCAGGGGCCTCGGAGGGGAGCTGTTTTTT.

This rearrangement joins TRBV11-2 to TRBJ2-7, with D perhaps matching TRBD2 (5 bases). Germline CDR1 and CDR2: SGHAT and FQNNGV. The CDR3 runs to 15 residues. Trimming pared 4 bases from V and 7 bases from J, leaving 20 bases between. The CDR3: CASSSLGLVMGEQYF. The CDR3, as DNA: TGTGCCAGCAGCTCCCTAGGACTCGTAATGGGAGAGCAGTACTTC. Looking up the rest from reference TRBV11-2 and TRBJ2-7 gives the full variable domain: EAGVAQSPRYKIIEKRQSVAFWCNPISGHATLYWYQQILGQGPKLLIQFQNNGVVDDSQLPKDRFSAERLKGVDSTLKIQPAKLEDSAVYLCASSSLGLVMGEQYFGPGTRLTVT.

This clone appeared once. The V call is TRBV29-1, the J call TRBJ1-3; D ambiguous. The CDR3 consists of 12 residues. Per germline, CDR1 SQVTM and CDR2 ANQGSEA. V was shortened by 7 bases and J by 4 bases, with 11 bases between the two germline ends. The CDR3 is CSALSQGNTIYF. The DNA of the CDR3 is TGCAGCGCCCTCTCCCAGGGAAACACCATATATTTT.

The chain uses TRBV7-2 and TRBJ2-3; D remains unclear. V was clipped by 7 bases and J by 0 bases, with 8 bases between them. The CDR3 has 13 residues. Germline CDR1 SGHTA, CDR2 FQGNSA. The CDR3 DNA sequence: TGTGCCAGCAAGGGTGCCAGCACAGATACGCAGTATTTT. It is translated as CASKGASTDTQYF.

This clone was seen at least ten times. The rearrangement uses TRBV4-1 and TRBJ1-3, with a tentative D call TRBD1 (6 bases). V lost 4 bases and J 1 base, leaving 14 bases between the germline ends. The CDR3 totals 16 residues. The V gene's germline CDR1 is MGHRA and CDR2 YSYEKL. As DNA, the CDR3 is TGCGCCAGCAGCCCTCACCGGGGGCCGTCTGGAAACACCATATATTTT. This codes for CASSPHRGPSGNTIYF.

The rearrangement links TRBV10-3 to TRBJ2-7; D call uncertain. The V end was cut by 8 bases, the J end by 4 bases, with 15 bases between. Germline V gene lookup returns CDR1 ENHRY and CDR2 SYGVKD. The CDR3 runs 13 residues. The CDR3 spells CAIQESDLYEQYF. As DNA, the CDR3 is TGTGCCATCCAGGAATCCGACCTGTACGAGCAGTACTTC.

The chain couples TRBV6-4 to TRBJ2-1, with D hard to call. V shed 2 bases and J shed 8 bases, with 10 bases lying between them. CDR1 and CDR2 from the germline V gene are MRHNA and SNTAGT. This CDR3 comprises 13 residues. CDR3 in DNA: TGTGCCAGCAGTGACCTGGCGTCGTATGAGCAGTTCTTC. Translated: CASSDLASYEQFF.

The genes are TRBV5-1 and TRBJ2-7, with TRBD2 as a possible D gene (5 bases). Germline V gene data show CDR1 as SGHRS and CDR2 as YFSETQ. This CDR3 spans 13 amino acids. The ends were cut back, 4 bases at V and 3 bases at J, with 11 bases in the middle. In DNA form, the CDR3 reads TGCGCCAGCAGCCCCAGCGGTTTCTACGAGCAGTACTTC. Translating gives CASSPSGFYEQYF.

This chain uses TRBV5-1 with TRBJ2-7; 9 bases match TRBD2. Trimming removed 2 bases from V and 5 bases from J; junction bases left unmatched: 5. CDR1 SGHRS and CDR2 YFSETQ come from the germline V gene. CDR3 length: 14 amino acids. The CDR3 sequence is CASSFGGRVNEQYF. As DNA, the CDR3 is TGCGCCAGCAGCTTTGGCGGGAGGGTAAACGAGCAGTACTTC.

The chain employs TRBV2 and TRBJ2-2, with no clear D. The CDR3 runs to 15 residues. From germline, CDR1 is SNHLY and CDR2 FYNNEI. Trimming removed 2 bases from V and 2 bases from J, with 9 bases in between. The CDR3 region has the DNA TGTGCCAGCAGTGAAACCCAGCCCAACACCGGGGAGCTGTTTTTT. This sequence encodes CASSETQPNTGELFF.

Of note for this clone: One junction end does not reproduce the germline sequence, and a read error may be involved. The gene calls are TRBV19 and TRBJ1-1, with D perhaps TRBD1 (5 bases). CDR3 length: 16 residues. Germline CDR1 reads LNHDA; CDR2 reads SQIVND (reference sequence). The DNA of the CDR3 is TGTGCCGGTAGTGCCCAGGGAGGGATATGGAACACTGAAGCTTTCTTT. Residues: CAGSAQGGIWNTEAFF.

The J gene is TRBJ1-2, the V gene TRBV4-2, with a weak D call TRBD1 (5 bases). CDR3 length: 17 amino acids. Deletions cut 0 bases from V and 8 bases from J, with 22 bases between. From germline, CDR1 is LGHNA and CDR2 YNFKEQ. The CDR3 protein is CASSQDRPGGLTGGYTF. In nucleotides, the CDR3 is TGTGCCAGCAGCCAAGATCGCCCTGGGGGGTTAACTGGGGGCTACACCTTC.

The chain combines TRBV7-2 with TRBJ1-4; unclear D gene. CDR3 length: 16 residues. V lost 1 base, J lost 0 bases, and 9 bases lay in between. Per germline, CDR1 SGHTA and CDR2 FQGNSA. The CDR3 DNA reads TGTGCCAGCAGCTTAGGCTCGTTGGCAACTAATGAAAAACTGTTTTTT. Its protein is CASSLGSLATNEKLFF.

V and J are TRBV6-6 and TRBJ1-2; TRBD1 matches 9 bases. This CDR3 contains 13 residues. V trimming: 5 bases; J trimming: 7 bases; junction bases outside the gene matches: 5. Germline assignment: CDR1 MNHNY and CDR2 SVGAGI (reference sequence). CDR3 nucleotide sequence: TGTGCCAGCAGTCACACAGGGGGCGGTGGCTACACCTTC. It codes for CASSHTGGGGYTF.

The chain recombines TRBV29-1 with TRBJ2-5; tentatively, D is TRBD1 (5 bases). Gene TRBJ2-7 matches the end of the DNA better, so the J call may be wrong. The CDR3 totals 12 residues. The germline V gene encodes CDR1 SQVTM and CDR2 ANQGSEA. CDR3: CSVGGGSYEQYF. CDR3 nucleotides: TGCAGCGTTGGGGGCGGCTCCTACGAGCAGTACTTC.

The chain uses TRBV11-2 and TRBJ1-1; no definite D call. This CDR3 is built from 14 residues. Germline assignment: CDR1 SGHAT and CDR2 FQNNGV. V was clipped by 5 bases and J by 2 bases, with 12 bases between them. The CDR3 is CASSPWSQNTEAFF. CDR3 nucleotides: TGTGCCAGCAGCCCCTGGTCCCAAAACACTGAAGCTTTCTTT.

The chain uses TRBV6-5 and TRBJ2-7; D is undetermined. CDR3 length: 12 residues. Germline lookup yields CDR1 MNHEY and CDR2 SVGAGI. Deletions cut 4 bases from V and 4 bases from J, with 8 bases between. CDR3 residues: CASSSTIYEQYF. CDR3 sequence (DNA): TGTGCCAGCAGTTCCACGATATACGAGCAGTACTTC.

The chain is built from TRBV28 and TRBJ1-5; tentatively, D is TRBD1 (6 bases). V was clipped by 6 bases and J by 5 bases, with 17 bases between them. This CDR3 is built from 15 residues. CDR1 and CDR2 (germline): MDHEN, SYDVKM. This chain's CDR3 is CASRSSGQGDQPQHF. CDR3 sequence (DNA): TGTGCCAGCAGATCCTCGGGACAAGGCGATCAGCCCCAGCATTTT.

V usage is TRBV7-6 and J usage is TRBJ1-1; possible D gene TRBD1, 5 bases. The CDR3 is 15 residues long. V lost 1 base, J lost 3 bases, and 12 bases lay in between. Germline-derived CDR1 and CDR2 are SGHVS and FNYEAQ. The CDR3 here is CASSLVFSGDTEAFF. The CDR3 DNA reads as TGTGCCAGCAGCTTAGTCTTCTCGGGGGACACTGAAGCTTTCTTT.

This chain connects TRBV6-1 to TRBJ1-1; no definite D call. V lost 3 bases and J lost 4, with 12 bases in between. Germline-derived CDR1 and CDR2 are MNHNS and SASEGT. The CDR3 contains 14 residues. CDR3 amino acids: CASSENWPGTEAFF. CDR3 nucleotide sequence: TGTGCCAGCAGTGAGAACTGGCCGGGCACTGAAGCTTTCTTT.